This is a list of T cell receptor beta chains from one sample in a study of blood T cell repertoires in COVID-19. Profiling relied on immunoSEQ multiplex PCR, and the TCRdb table lists in-frame clones only, not all of them. Seen here are 150,000 to 200,000 clones, around 85% observed once, and the top ten hold roughly 2%. Sequenced input: peripheral blood. The receptors come from a man aged 70-80 years with active or convalescent COVID-19. Both conserved end residues are part of each CDR3. The order of the fields is J gene, clone size, D gene, V gene, CDR3 DNA, CDR3 protein. A D gene is named only where the DNA matches it firmly. For some rows the clone size is stated as once, few or many, or as a class when expanded; others skip it.

j_call: TRBJ1-4; clone_size: once; d_call: TRBD1; v_call: TRBV11-2; cdr3_nt: TGTGCCAGCAGCTTAGCCTTGACAGGGGGCCGAATTGAGAAACTGTTTTTT; cdr3_aa: CASSLALTGGRIEKLFF
j_call: TRBJ1-5; clone_size: -; d_call: -; v_call: TRBV6-2/TRBV6-3; cdr3_nt: TGTGCCAGCAGTTACGTAAGAGCTGGACAGTACAATCAGCCCCAGCATTTT; cdr3_aa: CASSYVRAGQYNQPQHF
j_call: TRBJ1-5; clone_size: once; d_call: TRBD1; v_call: TRBV28; cdr3_nt: TGTGCCAGCAACGAAGTAAGGACAGGGGAAACAATAAATCAGCCCCAGCATTTT; cdr3_aa: CASNEVRTGETINQPQHF
j_call: TRBJ2-1; clone_size: -; d_call: -; v_call: TRBV28; cdr3_nt: TGTGCCAGCAGCTGGCGGGTAGGTGAGCAGTTCTTC; cdr3_aa: CASSWRVGEQFF
j_call: TRBJ1-5; clone_size: -; d_call: TRBD1; v_call: TRBV6-5; cdr3_nt: TGTGCCAGCCTAACAGGGGTGGGCAATCAGCCCCAGCATTTT; cdr3_aa: CASLTGVGNQPQHF
j_call: TRBJ1-1; clone_size: -; d_call: TRBD1; v_call: TRBV12-3/TRBV12-4; cdr3_nt: TGTGCCAGCAGCACAAGACAGGGGTCTGAAGCTTTCTTT; cdr3_aa: CASSTRQGSEAFF
j_call: TRBJ1-4; clone_size: -; d_call: TRBD1; v_call: TRBV30; cdr3_nt: TGTGCCTTGGACAGGGCTGATAAAAAACTGTTTTTT; cdr3_aa: CALDRADKKLFF
j_call: TRBJ1-2; clone_size: -; d_call: TRBD1; v_call: TRBV27; cdr3_nt: TGTGCCAGCAGGGTCCTGACAGGGGAAACTCTTGGCTACACCTTC; cdr3_aa: CASRVLTGETLGYTF
j_call: TRBJ2-7; clone_size: -; d_call: TRBD1; v_call: TRBV18; cdr3_nt: TGTGCCAGCTCACCACAGACAGGGTTCGAGCAGTACTTC; cdr3_aa: CASSPQTGFEQYF
j_call: TRBJ2-3; clone_size: -; d_call: TRBD2; v_call: TRBV2; cdr3_nt: TGTGCCAGCAGTGGTCTAGCGGTCACAGATACGCAGTATTTT; cdr3_aa: CASSGLAVTDTQYF
j_call: TRBJ2-4; clone_size: few; d_call: TRBD2; v_call: TRBV6-5; cdr3_nt: TGTGCCAGCAGGGAGCGGGGGGGCCTAGGGAACATTCAGTACTTC; cdr3_aa: CASRERGGLGNIQYF
j_call: TRBJ2-2; clone_size: -; d_call: TRBD2; v_call: TRBV4-1; cdr3_nt: TGCGCCAGCAGCCTCAGCCTAGCGGGGGGCCATTTCTCAAACACCGGGGAGCTGTTTTTT; cdr3_aa: CASSLSLAGGHFSNTGELFF
j_call: TRBJ2-2; clone_size: once; d_call: -; v_call: TRBV5-1; cdr3_nt: TGCGCCAGCACCCACTCTCGCCAGGGCGTCCGGGAGCTGTTTTTT; cdr3_aa: CASTHSRQGVRELFF
j_call: TRBJ2-7; clone_size: -; d_call: -; v_call: TRBV6-6; cdr3_nt: TGTGCCAGCAGTTCTACCTCCTACGAGCAGTACTTC; cdr3_aa: CASSSTSYEQYF
j_call: TRBJ2-7; clone_size: -; d_call: TRBD1; v_call: TRBV4-3; cdr3_nt: TGCGCCAGCAGCCAGTGGGACAGTTCCTACGAGCAGTACTTC; cdr3_aa: CASSQWDSSYEQYF
j_call: TRBJ1-1; clone_size: -; d_call: -; v_call: TRBV12-3/TRBV12-4; cdr3_nt: TGTGCCAGCAGTCCCGGGTATAACACTGAAGCTTTCTTT; cdr3_aa: CASSPGYNTEAFF
j_call: TRBJ2-7; clone_size: -; d_call: TRBD2; v_call: TRBV18; cdr3_nt: TGTGCCAGCTCCCCAACTAGCGGGAGGGCCTACGAGCAGTACTTC; cdr3_aa: CASSPTSGRAYEQYF
j_call: TRBJ1-2; clone_size: -; d_call: -; v_call: TRBV7-8; cdr3_nt: TGTGCCAGCAGCCAAACCCCTCGGGGCTACACCTTC; cdr3_aa: CASSQTPRGYTF
j_call: TRBJ2-5; clone_size: -; d_call: -; v_call: TRBV21-1; cdr3_nt: TGTGCCAGCAGCAGTAAACAGGGGGCCCGAGAGACCCAGTACTTC; cdr3_aa: CASSSKQGARETQYF
j_call: TRBJ2-7; clone_size: -; d_call: TRBD1; v_call: TRBV18; cdr3_nt: TGTGCCAGCTCTCTAACAGGGGATTACGAGCAGTACTTC; cdr3_aa: CASSLTGDYEQYF
j_call: TRBJ2-1; clone_size: -; d_call: -; v_call: TRBV24-1; cdr3_nt: TGTGCCACCAGTGCCCCCGCAGGTGGGAATGAGCAGTTCTTC; cdr3_aa: CATSAPAGGNEQFF
j_call: TRBJ2-1; clone_size: -; d_call: -; v_call: TRBV6-6; cdr3_nt: TGTGCCAGTAAGGGAACAGGGTTGACAAATGAGCAGTTCTTC; cdr3_aa: CASKGTGLTNEQFF
j_call: TRBJ2-7; clone_size: -; d_call: TRBD2; v_call: TRBV6-5; cdr3_nt: TGTGCCAGCAGTTACACCAGTCTAGCGGGAGTGTACGAGCAGTACTTC; cdr3_aa: CASSYTSLAGVYEQYF
j_call: TRBJ1-3; clone_size: -; d_call: -; v_call: TRBV7-8; cdr3_nt: TGTGCCAGCAGCACTAACTCTGGAAACACCATATATTTT; cdr3_aa: CASSTNSGNTIYF
j_call: TRBJ2-1; clone_size: -; d_call: TRBD2; v_call: TRBV2; cdr3_nt: TGTGCCAGCAGTGCTGCTAGCGGGAGTGGGAATGAGCAGTTCTTC; cdr3_aa: CASSAASGSGNEQFF
j_call: TRBJ2-5; clone_size: -; d_call: -; v_call: TRBV5-1; cdr3_nt: TGCGCCAGCAGCTTTGATAGCCAAGAGACCCAGTACTTC; cdr3_aa: CASSFDSQETQYF
j_call: TRBJ2-1; clone_size: -; d_call: TRBD2; v_call: TRBV11-3; cdr3_nt: TGTGCCAGCAGCTTAGGGTTTGGCCTAGCGGGAGTGAATGAGCAGTTCTTC; cdr3_aa: CASSLGFGLAGVNEQFF
j_call: TRBJ2-1; clone_size: -; d_call: -; v_call: TRBV4-3; cdr3_nt: TGCGCCAGCAGCCAAGTGGGCCTAGCGAAGGATGAGCAGTTCTTC; cdr3_aa: CASSQVGLAKDEQFF
j_call: TRBJ2-7; clone_size: -; d_call: -; v_call: TRBV28; cdr3_nt: TGTGCCAGCAGCCTCCGGGGTTCTCGAGCCCACGAGCAGTACTTC; cdr3_aa: CASSLRGSRAHEQYF
j_call: TRBJ2-7; clone_size: -; d_call: TRBD1; v_call: TRBV28; cdr3_nt: TGTGCCAGCAGTTTAGGGGACAGGGGAACCTACGAGCAGTACTTC; cdr3_aa: CASSLGDRGTYEQYF
j_call: TRBJ1-2; clone_size: -; d_call: -; v_call: TRBV28; cdr3_nt: TGTGCCAGCAGCTCCCCACGGGGTTTGGGCTATGGCTACACCTTC; cdr3_aa: CASSSPRGLGYGYTF
j_call: TRBJ1-6; clone_size: -; d_call: TRBD1; v_call: TRBV6-5; cdr3_nt: TGTGCCAGCAGTAGGACAGGGGGCTTTTCACCCCTCCACTTT; cdr3_aa: CASSRTGGFSPLHF
j_call: TRBJ2-5; clone_size: -; d_call: TRBD1; v_call: TRBV24-1; cdr3_nt: TGTGCCACCAGTGATCCAACAGGGGACCAAGAGACCCAGTACTTC; cdr3_aa: CATSDPTGDQETQYF
j_call: TRBJ2-5; clone_size: -; d_call: TRBD2; v_call: TRBV4-3; cdr3_nt: TGCGCCAGCAGCCAATCCGCGGGAGTAGGCGAGACCCAGTACTTC; cdr3_aa: CASSQSAGVGETQYF
j_call: TRBJ2-7; clone_size: -; d_call: TRBD1; v_call: TRBV2; cdr3_nt: TGTGCCAGCAGAGGTGGCAGGGGGCCCTCCTACGAGCAGTACTTC; cdr3_aa: CASRGGRGPSYEQYF
j_call: TRBJ2-1; clone_size: -; d_call: TRBD2; v_call: TRBV27; cdr3_nt: TGTGCCAGCAGTCCCTCACTAGCGGGGGGGGGTGAGCAGTTCTTC; cdr3_aa: CASSPSLAGGGEQFF
j_call: TRBJ1-6; clone_size: once; d_call: TRBD1; v_call: TRBV6-7; cdr3_nt: TGTGCCAGCAGTTACCCACGGAGGTTGGGGACAGGGGGCCTTTCCTATAATTCACCCCTCCACTTT; cdr3_aa: CASSYPRRLGTGGLSYNSPLHF
j_call: TRBJ2-3; clone_size: -; d_call: -; v_call: TRBV7-9; cdr3_nt: TGTGCCAGCAGCTTAAAAATGAGCGGCGGGGGCACAGATACGCAGTATTTT; cdr3_aa: CASSLKMSGGGTDTQYF
j_call: TRBJ1-3; clone_size: -; d_call: -; v_call: TRBV2; cdr3_nt: TGTGCCAGCAATGACGGGAATTCTGGAAACACCATATATTTT; cdr3_aa: CASNDGNSGNTIYF
j_call: TRBJ1-4; clone_size: -; d_call: -; v_call: TRBV5-1; cdr3_nt: TGCGCCAGCAGCCCCCACGCCGGGGGGTCTAATGAAAAACTGTTTTTT; cdr3_aa: CASSPHAGGSNEKLFF
j_call: TRBJ1-5; clone_size: -; d_call: -; v_call: TRBV3-1/TRBV3-2; cdr3_nt: TGTGCCAGCAGCCAAGATCCGGGACACCCTAGCAATCAGCCCCAGCATTTT; cdr3_aa: CASSQDPGHPSNQPQHF
j_call: TRBJ2-1; clone_size: -; d_call: TRBD2; v_call: TRBV28; cdr3_nt: TGTGCCAGCAGTTTATGGAGCGGGGCGTACAATGAGCAGTTCTTC; cdr3_aa: CASSLWSGAYNEQFF
j_call: TRBJ1-5; clone_size: -; d_call: TRBD1; v_call: TRBV24-1; cdr3_nt: TGTGCCACCAGTGAAACGACAGGGAGGAATCAGCCCCAGCATTTT; cdr3_aa: CATSETTGRNQPQHF
j_call: TRBJ1-2; clone_size: -; d_call: -; v_call: TRBV28; cdr3_nt: TGTGCCAGCAGTCCGATCAGTGGCTACACCTTC; cdr3_aa: CASSPISGYTF
j_call: TRBJ1-1; clone_size: -; d_call: -; v_call: TRBV6-5; cdr3_nt: TGTGCCAGCACTAACCATTGGGGGGGCCTTGAAGCTTTCTTT; cdr3_aa: CASTNHWGGLEAFF